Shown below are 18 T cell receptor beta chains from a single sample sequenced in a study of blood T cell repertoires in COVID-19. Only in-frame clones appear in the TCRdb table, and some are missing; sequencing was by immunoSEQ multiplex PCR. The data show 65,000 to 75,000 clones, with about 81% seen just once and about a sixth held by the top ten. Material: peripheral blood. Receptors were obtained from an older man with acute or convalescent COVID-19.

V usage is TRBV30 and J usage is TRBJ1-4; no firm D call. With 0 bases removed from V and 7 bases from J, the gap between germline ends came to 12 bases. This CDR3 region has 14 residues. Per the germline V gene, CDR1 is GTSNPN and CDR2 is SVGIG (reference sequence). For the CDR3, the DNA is TGTGCCTGGAGTGTCCCCCCAAATAGTGAAAAACTGTTTTTT. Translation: CAWSVPPNSEKLFF. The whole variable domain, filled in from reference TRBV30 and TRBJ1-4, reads SQTIHQWPATLVQPVGSPLSLECTVEGTSNPNLYWYRQAAGRGLQLLFYSVGIGQISSEVPQNLSASRPQDRQFILSSKKLLLSDSGFYLCAWSVPPNSEKLFFGSGTQLSVL.

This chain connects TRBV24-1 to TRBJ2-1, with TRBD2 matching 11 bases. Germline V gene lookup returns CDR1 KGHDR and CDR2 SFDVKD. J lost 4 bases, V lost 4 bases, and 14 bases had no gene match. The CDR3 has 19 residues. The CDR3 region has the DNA TGTGCCACCAGTGAAACGGGACAGATTAGCGGGAGGGGATACAATGAGCAGTTCTTC. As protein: CATSETGQISGRGYNEQFF.

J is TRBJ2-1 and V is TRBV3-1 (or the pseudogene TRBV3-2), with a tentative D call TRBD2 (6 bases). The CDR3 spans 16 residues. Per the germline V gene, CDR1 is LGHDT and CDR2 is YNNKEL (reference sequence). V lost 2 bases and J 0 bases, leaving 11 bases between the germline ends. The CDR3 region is CASSQTGVSSYNEQFF. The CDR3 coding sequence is TGTGCCAGCAGCCAAACGGGGGTGTCCTCCTACAATGAGCAGTTCTTC.

In DNA, the CDR3 is TGCGCCAGCAGCCTAGGGACTAGCGGCCAAGAGACCCAGTACTTC. It encodes CASSLGTSGQETQYF. The rearrangement uses TRBV5-1 and TRBJ2-5; 11 bases agree with TRBD2. Per the germline V gene, CDR1 is SGHRS and CDR2 is YFSETQ. The V and J ends lost 4 bases and 1 base, in that order; junction bases with no gene match: 3. The CDR3 has 15 residues. The variable domain in full, completed from reference TRBV5-1 and TRBJ2-5, reads KAGVTQTPRYLIKTRGQQVTLSCSPISGHRSVSWYQQTPGQGLQFLFEYFSETQRNKGNFPGRFSGRQFSNSRSEMNVSTLELGDSALYLCASSLGTSGQETQYFGPGTRLLVL.

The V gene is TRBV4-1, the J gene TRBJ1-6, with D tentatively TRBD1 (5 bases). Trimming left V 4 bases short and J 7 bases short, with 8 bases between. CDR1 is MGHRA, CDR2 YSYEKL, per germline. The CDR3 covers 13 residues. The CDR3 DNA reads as TGCGCCAGCAGCCCCTCAGGGAATTCACCCCTCCACTTT. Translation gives CASSPSGNSPLHF.

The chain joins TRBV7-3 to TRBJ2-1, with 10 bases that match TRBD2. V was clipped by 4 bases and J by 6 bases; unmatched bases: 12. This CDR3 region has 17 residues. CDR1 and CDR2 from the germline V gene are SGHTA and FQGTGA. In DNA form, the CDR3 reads TGTGCCAGCAGCTCCTCCCGAGCTAGCGGGGGTTTCAATGAGCAGTTCTTC. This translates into CASSSSRASGGFNEQFF.

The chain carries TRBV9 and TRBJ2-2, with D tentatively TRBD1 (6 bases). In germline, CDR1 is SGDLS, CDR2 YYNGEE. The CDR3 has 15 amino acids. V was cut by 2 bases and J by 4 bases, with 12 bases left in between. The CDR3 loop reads CASSVNTGITGELFF. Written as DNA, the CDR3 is TGTGCCAGCAGCGTCAATACAGGGATCACCGGGGAGCTGTTTTTT.

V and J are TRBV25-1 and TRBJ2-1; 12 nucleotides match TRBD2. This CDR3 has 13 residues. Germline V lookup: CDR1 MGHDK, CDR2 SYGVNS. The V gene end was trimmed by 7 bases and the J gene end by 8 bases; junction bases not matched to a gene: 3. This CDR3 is CASNLAGGHEQFF. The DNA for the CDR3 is TGTGCCAGCAACCTAGCGGGAGGGCATGAGCAGTTCTTC.

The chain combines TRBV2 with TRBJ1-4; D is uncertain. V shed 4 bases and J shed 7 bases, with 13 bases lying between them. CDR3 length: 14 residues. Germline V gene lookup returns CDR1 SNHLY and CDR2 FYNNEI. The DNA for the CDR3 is TGTGCCAGCAGTGGGGAGGGTAGTGCTGAAAAACTGTTTTTT. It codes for CASSGEGSAEKLFF.

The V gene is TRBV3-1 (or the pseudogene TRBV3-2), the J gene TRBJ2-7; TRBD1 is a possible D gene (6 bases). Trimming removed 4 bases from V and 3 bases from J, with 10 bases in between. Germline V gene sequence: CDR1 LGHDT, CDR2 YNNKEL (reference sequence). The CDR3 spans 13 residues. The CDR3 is CASSPGTFYEQYF. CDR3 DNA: TGTGCCAGCAGCCCCGGGACATTCTACGAGCAGTACTTC.

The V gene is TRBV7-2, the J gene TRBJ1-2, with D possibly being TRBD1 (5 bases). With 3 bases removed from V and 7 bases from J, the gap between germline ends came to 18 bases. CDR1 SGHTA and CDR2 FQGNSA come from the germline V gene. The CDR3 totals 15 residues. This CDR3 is CASSFRLGTGGGYTF. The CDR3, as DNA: TGTGCCAGCAGCTTTCGTCTCGGCACCGGGGGTGGCTACACCTTC.

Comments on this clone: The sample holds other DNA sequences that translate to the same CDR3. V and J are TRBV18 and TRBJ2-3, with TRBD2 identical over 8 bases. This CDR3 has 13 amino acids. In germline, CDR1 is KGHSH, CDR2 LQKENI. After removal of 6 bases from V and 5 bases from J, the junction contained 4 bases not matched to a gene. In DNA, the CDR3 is TGTGCCAGCTCGCCGGGGGGGGGAGATACGCAGTATTTT. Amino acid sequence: CASSPGGGDTQYF.

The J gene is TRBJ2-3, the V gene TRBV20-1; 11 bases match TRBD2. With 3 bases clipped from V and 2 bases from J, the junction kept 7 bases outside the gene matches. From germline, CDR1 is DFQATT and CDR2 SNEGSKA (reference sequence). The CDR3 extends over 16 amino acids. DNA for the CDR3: TGCAGTGCTAGTCACTTTAGCGGGGGGGCCACAGATACGCAGTATTTT. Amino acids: CSASHFSGGATDTQYF.

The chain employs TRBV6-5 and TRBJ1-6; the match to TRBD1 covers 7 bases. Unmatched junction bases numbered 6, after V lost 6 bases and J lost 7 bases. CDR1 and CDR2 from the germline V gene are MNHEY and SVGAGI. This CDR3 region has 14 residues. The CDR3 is CASRPTGENSPLHF. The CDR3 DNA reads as TGTGCCAGCAGGCCCACAGGGGAGAATTCACCCCTCCACTTT.

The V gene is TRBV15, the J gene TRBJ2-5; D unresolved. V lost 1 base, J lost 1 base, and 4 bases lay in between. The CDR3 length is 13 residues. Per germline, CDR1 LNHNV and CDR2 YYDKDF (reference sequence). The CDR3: CATSRVAQETQYF. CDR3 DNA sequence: TGTGCCACCAGCAGAGTGGCCCAAGAGACCCAGTACTTC.

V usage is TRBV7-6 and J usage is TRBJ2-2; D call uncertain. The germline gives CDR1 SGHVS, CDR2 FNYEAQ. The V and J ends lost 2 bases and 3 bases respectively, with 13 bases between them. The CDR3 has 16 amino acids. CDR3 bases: TGTGCCAGCAGCTTAATACGTCACTCGGACACCGGGGAGCTGTTTTTT. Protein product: CASSLIRHSDTGELFF.

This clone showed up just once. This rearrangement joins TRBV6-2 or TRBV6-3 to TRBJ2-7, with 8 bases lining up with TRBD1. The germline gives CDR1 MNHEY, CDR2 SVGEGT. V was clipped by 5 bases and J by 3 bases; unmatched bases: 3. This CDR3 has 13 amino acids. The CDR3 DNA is TGTGCCAGCAGTCGACAGGGGATCTACGAGCAGTACTTC. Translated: CASSRQGIYEQYF.

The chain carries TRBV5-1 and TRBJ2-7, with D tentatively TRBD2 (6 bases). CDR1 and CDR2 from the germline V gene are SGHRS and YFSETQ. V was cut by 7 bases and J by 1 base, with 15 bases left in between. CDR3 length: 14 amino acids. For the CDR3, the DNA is TGCGCCAGCTGCCCAGCGGCGGGATCCTACGAGCAGTACTTC. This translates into CASCPAAGSYEQYF.